A selection of T cell receptor beta chains follows, all from one sample in a study of blood T cells in healthy people across ages. MiXCR, run by TCRdb on the 5' RACE reads, gives a single entry per CDR3 protein. Seen here are around 650,000 distinct CDR3 sequences, roughly two fifths observed once, and the top ten hold around 30%. The sample comprised blood. The receptors originated from a man older than 75 in good health. CDR3s include the opening cysteine and the closing phenylalanine or tryptophan. The D gene is left open where the match is weak. Size is omitted from some rows. Given values are once, few, many or a class for expanded clones.

size: .; J: TRBJ1-2; V: TRBV27; D: TRBD1; CDR3: CASSSLTGTGINYGYTF; DNA: TGTGCCAGCAGTTCCCTAACCGGGACAGGGATTAACTATGGCTACACCTTC
size: few; J: TRBJ2-2; V: TRBV6-6; D: TRBD2; CDR3: CASSWTSGNRAGELFF; DNA: TGTGCCAGCAGTTGGACTAGCGGGAATCGGGCCGGGGAGCTGTTTTTT
size: .; J: TRBJ2-1; V: TRBV20-1; D: .; CDR3: CSAEVFYNEQFF; DNA: TGCAGTGCAGAGGTTTTCTACAATGAGCAGTTCTTC
size: .; J: TRBJ2-1; V: TRBV5-1; D: .; CDR3: CASNDGTLGETQFF; DNA: TGCGCCAGCAACGACGGGACCCTAGGAGAGACCCAGTTCTTC
size: .; J: TRBJ2-3; V: TRBV6-2/TRBV6-3; D: .; CDR3: CASSYSSPGNTRYF; DNA: TGTGCCAGCAGTTACTCTAGTCCCGGGAATACGCGGTATTTT
size: .; J: TRBJ2-1; V: TRBV5-1; D: TRBD1; CDR3: CASSPPRQGVYNEQFF; DNA: TGCGCCAGCAGCCCTCCGAGACAGGGTGTCTACAATGAGCAGTTCTTC
size: .; J: TRBJ2-1; V: TRBV27; D: .; CDR3: CASSSIPWGAQETQFF; DNA: TGTGCCAGCAGTTCGATCCCCTGGGGGGCACAAGAGACCCAGTTCTTC
size: few; J: TRBJ2-7; V: TRBV28; D: .; CDR3: CASSLLVAGNYDGQYF; DNA: TGTGCCAGCAGTTTGCTAGTGGCAGGGAACTACGATGGGCAGTACTTC
size: .; J: TRBJ2-5; V: TRBV9; D: .; CDR3: CASSVGVDEQYF; DNA: TGTGCCAGCAGCGTAGGTGTGGATGAGCAGTACTTC
size: .; J: TRBJ1-5; V: TRBV20-1; D: TRBD1; CDR3: CSAATGQGPNQPQHF; DNA: TGCAGTGCTGCCACAGGACAGGGTCCCAATCAGCCCCAGCATTTT
size: .; J: TRBJ2-3; V: TRBV7-2; D: .; CDR3: CASSVRGNGGDTQYF; DNA: TGTGCCAGCAGCGTCAGGGGAAATGGGGGAGATACGCAGTATTTT
size: .; J: TRBJ1-2; V: TRBV7-8; D: .; CDR3: CASSRGIGGIQGYTF; DNA: TGTGCCAGCAGCCGGGGGATAGGAGGGATTCAGGGCTACACCTTC
size: .; J: TRBJ1-6; V: TRBV4-3; D: TRBD1; CDR3: CASRETGTGVRSYNSPLHF; DNA: TGCGCCAGCAGGGAGACCGGGACAGGGGTTAGGTCCTATAATTCACCCCTCCACTTT
size: .; J: TRBJ1-2; V: TRBV20-1; D: .; CDR3: CSAGMGANYGYTF; DNA: TGCAGTGCTGGCATGGGGGCTAACTATGGCTACACCTTC
size: once; J: TRBJ2-5; V: TRBV5-1; D: TRBD1; CDR3: CASSWGDRLQETQYF; DNA: TGCGCCAGCAGCTGGGGGGACAGGCTCCAAGAGACCCAGTACTTC
size: .; J: TRBJ2-1; V: TRBV7-2; D: .; CDR3: CASSPRGIVQETQFF; DNA: TGTGCCAGCAGCCCACGTGGCATAGTACAAGAGACCCAGTTCTTC
size: few; J: TRBJ2-2; V: TRBV20-1; D: .; CDR3: CSASEYPPGHQSGELFF; DNA: TGCAGTGCTAGCGAGTACCCTCCGGGACACCAAAGCGGGGAGCTGTTTTTT
size: .; J: TRBJ1-6; V: TRBV28; D: .; CDR3: CASTSGLDNSPLHF; DNA: TGTGCCAGCACCTCGGGCCTTGATAATTCACCCCTCCACTTT
size: few; J: TRBJ2-3; V: TRBV20-1; D: .; CDR3: CSARDDRTSTDTQYF; DNA: TGCAGTGCTAGAGATGACAGGACTAGCACAGATACGCAGTATTTT
size: .; J: TRBJ2-3; V: TRBV20-1; D: .; CDR3: CSARGDLFTDTQYF; DNA: TGCAGTGCTAGGGGGGACCTATTCACAGATACGCAGTATTTT
size: few; J: TRBJ2-3; V: TRBV5-1; D: .; CDR3: CASNTGTSSTDTQYF; DNA: TGCGCCAGCAATACAGGGACTTCTAGCACAGATACGCAGTATTTT
size: .; J: TRBJ2-4; V: TRBV28; D: .; CDR3: CASSFNGDPKNIQYF; DNA: TGTGCCAGCAGTTTTAATGGAGACCCCAAAAACATTCAGTACTTC
size: few; J: TRBJ2-5; V: TRBV14; D: .; CDR3: CASSQEHRAQETQYF; DNA: TGTGCCAGCAGCCAAGAACACCGGGCACAAGAGACCCAGTACTTC
size: .; J: TRBJ2-2; V: TRBV6-2/TRBV6-3; D: .; CDR3: CASSDGALDTGELFF; DNA: TGTGCCAGCAGTGACGGGGCCCTGGACACCGGGGAGCTGTTTTTT
size: .; J: TRBJ2-2; V: TRBV7-2; D: TRBD2; CDR3: CASSLNGGGNTGELFF; DNA: TGTGCCAGCAGCTTAAATGGCGGGGGGAACACCGGGGAGCTGTTTTTT
size: .; J: TRBJ2-3; V: TRBV6-6; D: .; CDR3: CASSYSTEADTQYF; DNA: TGTGCCAGCAGTTACTCGACAGAAGCAGATACGCAGTATTTT
size: .; J: TRBJ1-4; V: TRBV20-1; D: TRBD1; CDR3: CSAEGDREGGEKLFF; DNA: TGCAGTGCCGAGGGGGACAGGGAGGGCGGAGAAAAACTGTTTTTT
size: .; J: TRBJ1-2; V: TRBV28; D: .; CDR3: CASRGREVGGYTF; DNA: TGTGCCAGCAGGGGGAGGGAGGTAGGAGGCTACACCTTC
size: .; J: TRBJ2-7; V: TRBV5-8; D: .; CDR3: CASSARPGTPSYNEQYF; DNA: TGTGCCAGCAGCGCAAGGCCCGGGACGCCTTCCTACAATGAGCAGTACTTC
size: .; J: TRBJ2-5; V: TRBV27; D: .; CDR3: CASSSSHSQETQYF; DNA: TGTGCCAGCAGTTCATCGCACAGCCAAGAGACCCAGTACTTC
size: many; J: TRBJ2-7; V: TRBV5-1; D: .; CDR3: CASSLAAGLTYEQYF; DNA: TGCGCCAGCAGCCTGGCCGCGGGGCTCACCTACGAGCAGTACTTC
size: few; J: TRBJ2-4; V: TRBV6-1; D: TRBD1; CDR3: CASSESLDRVEYF; DNA: TGTGCCAGCAGTGAATCCTTGGACAGGGTAGAGTACTTC
size: .; J: TRBJ1-1; V: TRBV28; D: .; CDR3: CTSSLSYSMNTEAFF; DNA: TGTACCAGCAGTTTAAGTTACAGCATGAACACTGAAGCTTTCTTT
size: .; J: TRBJ2-4; V: TRBV7-2; D: TRBD2; CDR3: CASSPRTSGVLAKNTQYF; DNA: TGTGCCAGCAGCCCCAGGACTAGCGGGGTTTTAGCCAAAAACACTCAGTACTTC
size: .; J: TRBJ2-1; V: TRBV3-1; D: TRBD2; CDR3: CASSQGVSGNEQFF; DNA: TGTGCCAGCAGCCAAGGGGTTAGCGGGAATGAGCAGTTCTTC
size: few; J: TRBJ2-7; V: TRBV7-3; D: .; CDR3: CASSLRPDSYEQYF; DNA: TGTGCCAGCAGCTTAAGGCCAGATAGCTACGAGCAGTACTTC
size: .; J: TRBJ2-3; V: TRBV20-1; D: TRBD2; CDR3: CSASRLRAGGVSSTDTQYF; DNA: TGCAGTGCTTCGCGTTTGAGGGCGGGAGGGGTATCTAGCACAGATACGCAGTATTTT
size: once; J: TRBJ2-3; V: TRBV5-1; D: TRBD2; CDR3: CASSFGSGGAGGADTQYF; DNA: TGCGCCAGCAGCTTCGGTAGCGGGGGGGCCGGGGGGGCAGATACGCAGTATTTT
size: .; J: TRBJ2-5; V: TRBV4-2; D: TRBD2; CDR3: CASSQGGGSEETQYF; DNA: TGTGCCAGCAGCCAAGGGGGAGGGAGTGAAGAGACCCAGTACTTC
size: .; J: TRBJ2-7; V: TRBV2; D: .; CDR3: CASRTGQGPYNEQYF; DNA: TGTGCCAGCAGGACCGGACAAGGCCCTTACAATGAGCAGTACTTC